The clone carrying this TCR beta chain showed up many times. Unique molecular identifiers featured in how the TCRbeta library was prepared. Each CDR3 protein is one row after TCRdb ran MiXCR on the PCR reads. Altogether some 200,000 distinct CDR3 sequences are present, approximately 9.7% being singletons, with the ten largest covering about 4.8%. This entry is derived from a study of T-cell reconstitution after alpha-beta-depleted transplantation in children. This CDR3 has 15 residues. Germline CDR1 reads SGHDT; CDR2 reads YYEEEE. V dropped 2 bases and J dropped 3 bases, with 14 bases sitting between them.

The V gene is TRBV5-6, the J gene TRBJ1-2; D gene unclear. The source of this sequence is a human donor who donated a stem cell graft to a child with SCID. The sequences come from PBMCs from the stem cell graft donor, collected from the stem cell graft. CDR3 bases: TGTGCCAGCAGCTTAAGTTTGGCAGGTGACTATGGCTACACCTTC. It yields the protein CASSLSLAGDYGYTF.